This is a list of T cell receptor beta chains from one sample in a study of T cell repertoires in cytomegalovirus infection. TCRdb independently ran MiXCR on the reads; one entry per CDR3 protein. The profile covers about 530,000 distinct CDR3 sequences, with about a quarter appearing a single time and roughly an eighth taken by the ten largest. Sequencing input: PBMCs. Source of these receptors: a human donor in good health (CMV status not recorded). Some clones in this sample may be carry-over from other donors' samples. Both conserved end residues are part of each CDR3. D genes are given only for firm matches. A clone size is listed for some rows: how often the clone was seen (once, few, many), or a class if it is expanded.

v_gene,abundance,j_gene,d_gene,CDR3aa,CDR3nt
TRBV7-2,few,TRBJ2-1,TRBD2,CASSWGTSGNLYEQFF,TGTGCCAGCAGCTGGGGGACTAGCGGGAATCTATATGAGCAGTTCTTC
TRBV7-2,many,TRBJ2-1,TRBD2,CASSPRASGAEEQFF,TGTGCCAGCAGCCCTAGGGCTAGCGGGGCTGAAGAGCAGTTCTTC
TRBV7-2,many,TRBJ2-5,TRBD2,CASSLGPTSGNSQYF,TGTGCCAGCAGCTTAGGCCCGACTAGCGGGAATTCCCAGTACTTC
TRBV27,-,TRBJ2-3,-,CASSARPMAQYF,TGTGCCAGCAGTGCACGCCCCATGGCGCAGTATTTT
TRBV9,-,TRBJ2-2,-,CASSVGLRGTVGGELFF,TGTGCCAGCAGCGTAGGTCTCCGCGGGACCGTAGGGGGGGAGCTGTTTTTT
TRBV2,-,TRBJ2-5,TRBD1,CASSLEDRAWETQYF,TGTGCCAGCAGCCTCGAGGACAGGGCGTGGGAGACCCAGTACTTC
TRBV20-1,-,TRBJ2-3,TRBD2,CSASLLAGVPDTQYF,TGCAGTGCTAGTTTGCTAGCGGGAGTGCCAGATACGCAGTATTTT
TRBV5-5,-,TRBJ2-2,-,CASSLQLGYTGELFF,TGTGCCAGCAGCTTGCAACTGGGGTACACCGGGGAGCTGTTTTTT
TRBV7-2,-,TRBJ1-3,-,CASSSFRNTIYF,TGTGCCAGCAGCTCCTTTAGAAACACCATATATTTT
TRBV7-8,many,TRBJ2-1,-,CASSLLLNEQFF,TGTGCCAGCAGCTTGTTGTTGAATGAGCAGTTCTTC
TRBV12-3/TRBV12-4,many,TRBJ2-1,-,CASSPQDRYNEQFF,TGTGCCAGCAGTCCACAAGACAGATACAATGAGCAGTTCTTC
TRBV24-1,few,TRBJ2-5,-,CATSDFRVGGQETQYF,TGTGCCACCAGTGATTTTCGGGTGGGTGGACAAGAGACCCAGTACTTC
TRBV12-3/TRBV12-4,-,TRBJ1-6,-,CASSFPGPNSPLHF,TGTGCCAGCAGTTTCCCCGGTCCCAATTCACCCCTCCACTTT
TRBV11-2,once,TRBJ2-7,-,CASSQSGSPHEQYF,TGTGCCAGCAGCCAATCCGGGTCGCCTCACGAGCAGTACTTC
TRBV7-2,few,TRBJ2-7,TRBD1,CASSPKGAGGYEQYF,TGTGCCAGCAGCCCTAAGGGTGCAGGGGGCTACGAGCAGTACTTC
TRBV6-2/TRBV6-3,many,TRBJ1-1,-,CASSPVTGNMNTEAFF,TGTGCCAGCAGCCCCGTAACAGGTAACATGAACACTGAAGCTTTCTTT
TRBV5-4,few,TRBJ1-1,TRBD1,CASSLGQGAPNTEAFF,TGTGCCAGCAGCTTGGGACAGGGGGCTCCAAACACTGAAGCTTTCTTT
TRBV7-8,-,TRBJ2-1,-,CASSLEAGGSYNEQFF,TGTGCCAGCAGCTTAGAGGCGGGTGGGTCCTACAATGAGCAGTTCTTC
TRBV28,-,TRBJ1-1,-,CASTRGRGPFF,TGTGCCAGCACCCGAGGACGAGGACCTTTCTTT
TRBV12-3/TRBV12-4,few,TRBJ2-1,TRBD2,CASSSGRGPTYNEQFF,TGTGCCAGCAGCTCCGGGAGGGGCCCCACTTACAATGAGCAGTTCTTC
TRBV20-1,-,TRBJ2-3,-,CSASRPDRGTDTQYF,TGCAGTGCTAGTCGGCCGGATCGGGGTACAGATACGCAGTATTTT
TRBV12-3/TRBV12-4,few,TRBJ2-2,TRBD2,CASSLNWSGRRFAGELFF,TGTGCCAGCAGTTTAAATTGGAGCGGGAGGCGATTTGCCGGGGAGCTGTTTTTT
TRBV19,-,TRBJ2-7,-,CASSGGEEQYF,TGTGCCAGTAGTGGGGGAGAGGAGCAGTACTTC
TRBV6-2/TRBV6-3,-,TRBJ1-1,TRBD1,CASRLQGANTEAFF,TGTGCCAGCAGACTACAGGGGGCGAACACTGAAGCTTTCTTT
TRBV20-1,-,TRBJ2-1,-,CSARDRSGSRLDYNEQFF,TGCAGTGCTAGAGATCGATCGGGCAGCCGGCTGGATTACAATGAGCAGTTCTTC
TRBV7-2,-,TRBJ2-4,-,CASSLRVLGLAKNIQYF,TGTGCCAGCAGCTTAAGAGTGCTCGGACTAGCCAAAAACATTCAGTACTTC
TRBV4-3,-,TRBJ2-3,TRBD2,CASSQLSGADPTDTQYF,TGCGCCAGCAGCCAGCTCAGCGGGGCAGATCCCACAGATACGCAGTATTTT
TRBV7-9,many,TRBJ2-1,-,CASSPRWGRGQFF,TGTGCCAGCAGCCCCCGCTGGGGACGGGGGCAGTTCTTC
TRBV27,few,TRBJ2-3,TRBD1,CASSFLGQGPPDTQYF,TGTGCCAGCAGTTTCCTAGGACAGGGGCCCCCAGATACGCAGTATTTT
TRBV2,-,TRBJ1-3,-,CASSVGRVAAGFGGNTIYF,TGTGCCAGCAGTGTGGGGAGGGTCGCTGCAGGCTTCGGCGGAAACACCATATATTTT
TRBV18,few,TRBJ1-1,-,CATRSRPGVAEAFF,TGTGCCACCCGTTCCAGGCCGGGGGTAGCTGAAGCTTTCTTT
TRBV6-2/TRBV6-3,-,TRBJ1-5,-,CASSYPAGAWGNQPQHF,TGTGCCAGCAGTTACCCGGCGGGGGCATGGGGCAATCAGCCCCAGCATTTT
TRBV12-3/TRBV12-4,-,TRBJ1-1,-,CASVGGAGTEAFF,TGTGCCAGCGTGGGGGGCGCAGGCACTGAAGCTTTCTTT
TRBV10-3,few,TRBJ2-5,-,CAIGGGTTLQETQYF,TGTGCCATCGGGGGCGGGACTACTCTCCAAGAGACCCAGTACTTC
TRBV4-1,-,TRBJ1-1,-,CASSQYPVMNTEAFF,TGCGCCAGCAGCCAATATCCGGTCATGAACACTGAAGCTTTCTTT
TRBV7-9,-,TRBJ1-1,TRBD1,CASSLGDRVAFF,TGTGCCAGCAGCTTGGGAGACAGGGTGGCTTTCTTT
TRBV7-8,many,TRBJ1-6,TRBD1,CASSSRTGTGVTPLHF,TGTGCCAGCAGCTCACGAACCGGGACAGGGGTTACACCCCTCCACTTT
TRBV4-1,-,TRBJ1-2,TRBD1,CASSQRPGTDRDGYTF,TGCGCCAGCAGCCAGAGACCAGGGACAGACAGGGATGGCTACACCTTC